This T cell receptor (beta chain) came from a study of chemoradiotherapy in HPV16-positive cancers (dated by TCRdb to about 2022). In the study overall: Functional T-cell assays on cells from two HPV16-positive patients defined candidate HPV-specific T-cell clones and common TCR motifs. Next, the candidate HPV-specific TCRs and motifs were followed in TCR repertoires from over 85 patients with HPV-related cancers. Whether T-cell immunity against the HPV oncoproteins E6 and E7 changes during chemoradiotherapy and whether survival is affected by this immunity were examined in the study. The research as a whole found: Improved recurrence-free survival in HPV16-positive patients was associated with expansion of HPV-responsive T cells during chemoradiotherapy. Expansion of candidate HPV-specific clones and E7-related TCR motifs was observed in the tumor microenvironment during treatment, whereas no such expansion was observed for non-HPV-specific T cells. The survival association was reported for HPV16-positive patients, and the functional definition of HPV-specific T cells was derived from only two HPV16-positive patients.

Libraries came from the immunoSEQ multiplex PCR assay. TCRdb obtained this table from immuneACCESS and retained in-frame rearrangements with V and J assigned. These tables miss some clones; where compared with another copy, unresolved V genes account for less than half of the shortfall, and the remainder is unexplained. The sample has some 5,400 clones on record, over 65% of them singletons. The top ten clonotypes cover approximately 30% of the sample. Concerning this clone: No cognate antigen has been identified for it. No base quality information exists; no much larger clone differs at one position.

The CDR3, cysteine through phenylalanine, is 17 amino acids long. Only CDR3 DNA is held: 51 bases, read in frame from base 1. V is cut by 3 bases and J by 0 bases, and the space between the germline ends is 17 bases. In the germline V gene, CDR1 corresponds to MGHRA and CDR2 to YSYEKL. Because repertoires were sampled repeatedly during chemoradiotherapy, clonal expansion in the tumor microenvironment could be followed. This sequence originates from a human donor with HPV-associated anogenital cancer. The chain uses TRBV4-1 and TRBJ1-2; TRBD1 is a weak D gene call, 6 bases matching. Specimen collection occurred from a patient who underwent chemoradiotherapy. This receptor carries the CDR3 CASSQPWGGRSNYGYTF. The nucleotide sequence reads TGCGCCAGCAGCCAGCCTTGGGGGGGCCGCTCTAACTATGGCTACACCTTC.